Listed below are T cell receptor beta chains from one sample, sequenced in a study of blood T cell repertoires in COVID-19. The data were produced by immunoSEQ multiplex PCR, yet TCRdb's version contains in-frame clones alone and is incomplete. The sample records fewer than 200,000 clones, roughly 87% being singletons. Material: peripheral blood. All receptors derive from a woman aged 45-65 years with acute or convalescent COVID-19. Each CDR3 is given with its conserved first and last residue. Each record gives: V gene, clone size, D gene, J gene, CDR3 protein, CDR3 DNA. A D gene is named only where the DNA matches it firmly. A clone size is listed for some rows: how often the clone was seen (once, few, many), or a class if it is expanded.

v_call: TRBV5-3
clone_size: NA
d_call: NA
j_call: TRBJ1-5
cdr3_aa: CARSWPGTLCNQPQHF
cdr3_nt: TGTGCCAGAAGCTGGCCCGGGACACTGTGCAATCAGCCCCAGCATTTT

v_call: TRBV5-4
clone_size: once
d_call: NA
j_call: TRBJ2-1
cdr3_aa: CASSLYSFGYNEQFF
cdr3_nt: TGTGCCAGCAGCTTGTATAGTTTCGGCTACAATGAGCAGTTCTTC

v_call: TRBV11-3
clone_size: NA
d_call: TRBD1
j_call: TRBJ1-1
cdr3_aa: CASRQTGDREAFF
cdr3_nt: TGTGCCAGCAGGCAGACCGGGGACAGGGAAGCTTTCTTT

v_call: TRBV25-1
clone_size: NA
d_call: NA
j_call: TRBJ2-7
cdr3_aa: CASSFWGRGEEQYF
cdr3_nt: TGTGCCAGCAGTTTTTGGGGCAGGGGTGAAGAGCAGTACTTC

v_call: TRBV9
clone_size: NA
d_call: TRBD2
j_call: TRBJ2-3
cdr3_aa: CASSVTGLAGADTQYF
cdr3_nt: TGTGCCAGCAGCGTAACGGGACTAGCGGGAGCAGATACGCAGTATTTT

v_call: TRBV19
clone_size: few
d_call: NA
j_call: TRBJ2-7
cdr3_aa: CARKNDPGGQYF
cdr3_nt: TGTGCCAGAAAAAATGACCCCGGCGGGCAGTACTTC

v_call: TRBV7-2
clone_size: NA
d_call: NA
j_call: TRBJ1-5
cdr3_aa: CASSLGGQSNQPQHF
cdr3_nt: TGTGCCAGCAGCTTAGGAGGACAGAGCAATCAGCCCCAGCATTTT

v_call: TRBV2
clone_size: NA
d_call: TRBD1
j_call: TRBJ2-2
cdr3_aa: CASRAGTENTGELFF
cdr3_nt: TGTGCCAGCAGAGCCGGGACAGAGAACACCGGGGAGCTGTTTTTT

v_call: TRBV12-3/TRBV12-4
clone_size: NA
d_call: TRBD1
j_call: TRBJ2-5
cdr3_aa: CASRVTGGETQYF
cdr3_nt: TGTGCCAGCAGGGTGACAGGGGGTGAGACCCAGTACTTC

v_call: TRBV27
clone_size: NA
d_call: NA
j_call: TRBJ1-5
cdr3_aa: CASSSTGGGGNQPQHF
cdr3_nt: TGTGCCAGCAGTTCCACGGGGGGAGGGGGCAATCAGCCCCAGCATTTT

v_call: TRBV5-1
clone_size: NA
d_call: TRBD1
j_call: TRBJ1-2
cdr3_aa: CASTYSGTGGVNGGYTF
cdr3_nt: TGCGCCAGCACCTATTCCGGGACAGGGGGCGTTAATGGTGGCTACACCTTC

v_call: TRBV7-2
clone_size: NA
d_call: NA
j_call: TRBJ2-5
cdr3_aa: CASTDRRGSQETQYF
cdr3_nt: TGTGCCAGCACCGATCGACGGGGTTCCCAAGAGACCCAGTACTTC

v_call: TRBV7-2
clone_size: NA
d_call: TRBD1
j_call: TRBJ1-5
cdr3_aa: CASSLDGTGAQPQHF
cdr3_nt: TGTGCCAGCAGCTTGGATGGGACAGGGGCTCAGCCCCAGCATTTT

v_call: TRBV20-1
clone_size: few
d_call: NA
j_call: TRBJ2-2
cdr3_aa: CSASSSLGELFF
cdr3_nt: TGCAGTGCTAGTTCGTCTCTCGGGGAGCTGTTTTTT

v_call: TRBV29-1
clone_size: NA
d_call: NA
j_call: TRBJ2-3
cdr3_aa: CSALGAPPDTQYF
cdr3_nt: TGCAGCGCCCTAGGGGCTCCTCCAGATACGCAGTATTTT

v_call: TRBV7-2
clone_size: once
d_call: NA
j_call: TRBJ1-6
cdr3_aa: CASSLVLENNSPLHF
cdr3_nt: TGTGCCAGCAGCTTAGTTTTGGAGAATAATTCACCCCTCCACTTT

v_call: TRBV6-2/TRBV6-3
clone_size: NA
d_call: TRBD1
j_call: TRBJ2-3
cdr3_aa: CASSRDSGDTQYF
cdr3_nt: TGTGCCAGCAGCCGGGACAGCGGTGATACGCAGTATTTT

v_call: TRBV7-2
clone_size: NA
d_call: NA
j_call: TRBJ2-3
cdr3_aa: CASSLWGPTDTQYF
cdr3_nt: TGTGCCAGCAGCTTGTGGGGGCCCACAGATACGCAGTATTTT

v_call: TRBV27
clone_size: NA
d_call: TRBD2
j_call: TRBJ2-1
cdr3_aa: CASSSTSGGAGNEQFF
cdr3_nt: TGTGCCAGCAGTTCAACGTCGGGGGGGGCTGGTAATGAGCAGTTCTTC

v_call: TRBV7-2
clone_size: NA
d_call: NA
j_call: TRBJ1-5
cdr3_aa: CASSLGGANQPQHF
cdr3_nt: TGTGCCAGCAGCTTAGGGGGCGCTAATCAGCCCCAGCATTTT

v_call: TRBV7-8
clone_size: few
d_call: TRBD1
j_call: TRBJ1-2
cdr3_aa: CASSSQTGNYGYTF
cdr3_nt: TGTGCCAGCAGCTCCCAGACAGGGAACTATGGCTACACCTTC

v_call: TRBV6-2/TRBV6-3
clone_size: NA
d_call: TRBD1
j_call: TRBJ2-1
cdr3_aa: CASSLVPGQGNEQFF
cdr3_nt: TGTGCCAGCAGTCTCGTCCCTGGACAGGGAAATGAGCAGTTCTTC

v_call: TRBV5-5
clone_size: NA
d_call: TRBD1
j_call: TRBJ2-2
cdr3_aa: CASNDDRGRMTGELFF
cdr3_nt: TGTGCCAGCAACGACGACAGGGGCCGGATGACCGGGGAGCTGTTTTTT

v_call: TRBV29-1
clone_size: once
d_call: TRBD1
j_call: TRBJ2-7
cdr3_aa: CSVEVPPGQGSEQYF
cdr3_nt: TGCAGCGTTGAAGTACCCCCGGGACAGGGGAGCGAGCAGTACTTC

v_call: TRBV7-8
clone_size: NA
d_call: NA
j_call: TRBJ2-1
cdr3_aa: CASGKRQSSYNEQFF
cdr3_nt: TGTGCCAGCGGGAAAAGACAGAGCTCCTACAATGAGCAGTTCTTC

v_call: TRBV2
clone_size: NA
d_call: NA
j_call: TRBJ2-7
cdr3_aa: CASSDDRREQYF
cdr3_nt: TGTGCCAGCAGTGACGACAGGAGGGAGCAGTACTTC

v_call: TRBV18
clone_size: NA
d_call: TRBD1
j_call: TRBJ1-4
cdr3_aa: CASSRDRDTEKLFF
cdr3_nt: TGTGCCAGCTCACGGGACAGGGACACTGAAAAACTGTTTTTT

v_call: TRBV20-1
clone_size: NA
d_call: TRBD1
j_call: TRBJ2-2
cdr3_aa: CSASETGTGRNTGELFF
cdr3_nt: TGCAGTGCTAGTGAAACGGGGACAGGACGGAACACCGGGGAGCTGTTTTTT

v_call: TRBV20-1
clone_size: NA
d_call: TRBD2
j_call: TRBJ2-1
cdr3_aa: CSASGLAGLSYNEQFF
cdr3_nt: TGCAGTGCTAGTGGACTAGCGGGATTGTCCTACAATGAGCAGTTCTTC

v_call: TRBV11-3
clone_size: NA
d_call: NA
j_call: TRBJ2-5
cdr3_aa: CASSASEGETQYF
cdr3_nt: TGTGCCAGCAGCGCCTCGGAGGGGGAGACCCAGTACTTC

v_call: TRBV7-2
clone_size: NA
d_call: TRBD1
j_call: TRBJ2-3
cdr3_aa: CASSFPGGTAQYF
cdr3_nt: TGTGCCAGCAGCTTCCCAGGGGGAACGGCGCAGTATTTT

v_call: TRBV27
clone_size: NA
d_call: TRBD1
j_call: TRBJ1-6
cdr3_aa: CASSEIGQGNSPLHF
cdr3_nt: TGTGCCAGCAGTGAGATAGGACAGGGGAATTCACCCCTCCACTTT

v_call: TRBV6-2/TRBV6-3
clone_size: NA
d_call: NA
j_call: TRBJ2-1
cdr3_aa: CASSPWPRYSYNEQFF
cdr3_nt: TGTGCCAGCAGCCCATGGCCGCGGTACTCCTACAATGAGCAGTTCTTC

v_call: TRBV6-5
clone_size: NA
d_call: NA
j_call: TRBJ1-1
cdr3_aa: CASSPMVAGNTEAFF
cdr3_nt: TGTGCCAGCAGTCCTATGGTCGCAGGGAACACTGAAGCTTTCTTT

v_call: TRBV11-3
clone_size: NA
d_call: NA
j_call: TRBJ2-7
cdr3_aa: CASTRGGDLPYEQYF
cdr3_nt: TGTGCCAGCACAAGAGGGGGGGATTTACCCTACGAGCAGTACTTC

v_call: TRBV5-5
clone_size: NA
d_call: TRBD2
j_call: TRBJ2-2
cdr3_aa: CASSNQLAGGLANTGELFF
cdr3_nt: TGTGCCAGCAGCAACCAACTAGCGGGAGGCCTCGCGAACACCGGGGAGCTGTTTTTT

v_call: TRBV6-2/TRBV6-3
clone_size: NA
d_call: NA
j_call: TRBJ2-4
cdr3_aa: CASSYDSTKNIQYF
cdr3_nt: TGTGCCAGCAGTTACGACAGTACCAAAAACATTCAGTACTTC

v_call: TRBV5-5
clone_size: NA
d_call: NA
j_call: TRBJ1-1
cdr3_aa: CASSLDAVMNTEAFF
cdr3_nt: TGTGCCAGCAGCTTGGATGCAGTTATGAACACTGAAGCTTTCTTT

v_call: TRBV11-3
clone_size: NA
d_call: NA
j_call: TRBJ2-1
cdr3_aa: CASSGGSGTSSYNEQFF
cdr3_nt: TGTGCCAGCAGCGGGGGCAGCGGGACCAGCTCCTACAATGAGCAGTTCTTC

v_call: TRBV27
clone_size: NA
d_call: NA
j_call: TRBJ2-7
cdr3_aa: CASSPRGPYEQYF
cdr3_nt: TGTGCCAGCAGTCCCAGGGGTCCCTACGAGCAGTACTTC

v_call: TRBV10-3
clone_size: few
d_call: NA
j_call: TRBJ1-2
cdr3_aa: CAIMRIRIRLLFYGYTF
cdr3_nt: TGTGCCATCATGAGGATAAGGATCCGGCTTCTATTCTATGGCTACACCTTC

v_call: TRBV6-2/TRBV6-3
clone_size: NA
d_call: NA
j_call: TRBJ2-1
cdr3_aa: CASSYLGIHDEQFF
cdr3_nt: TGTGCCAGCAGTTACCTAGGAATTCACGATGAGCAGTTCTTC

v_call: TRBV18
clone_size: NA
d_call: TRBD1
j_call: TRBJ1-1
cdr3_aa: CASSPFGQDGTEAFF
cdr3_nt: TGTGCCAGCTCACCCTTCGGACAGGATGGGACTGAAGCTTTCTTT

v_call: TRBV4-3
clone_size: NA
d_call: NA
j_call: TRBJ2-3
cdr3_aa: CASSQPREGTQYF
cdr3_nt: TGCGCCAGCAGCCAGCCTCGGGAAGGTACGCAGTATTTT

v_call: TRBV27
clone_size: NA
d_call: NA
j_call: TRBJ1-4
cdr3_aa: CASSLSGGKEKLFF
cdr3_nt: TGTGCCAGCAGTTTATCCGGAGGAAAGGAAAAACTGTTTTTT

v_call: TRBV30
clone_size: NA
d_call: NA
j_call: TRBJ1-2
cdr3_aa: CAWSTGANYGYTF
cdr3_nt: TGTGCCTGGAGTACGGGAGCTAACTATGGCTACACCTTC

v_call: TRBV6-6
clone_size: few
d_call: NA
j_call: TRBJ1-1
cdr3_aa: CASSYLGGRAFF
cdr3_nt: TGTGCCAGCAGTTACTTGGGAGGGCGTGCTTTCTTT

v_call: TRBV9
clone_size: NA
d_call: TRBD1
j_call: TRBJ2-1
cdr3_aa: CASSPEGASYNEQFF
cdr3_nt: TGTGCCAGCAGCCCCGAGGGGGCCTCCTACAATGAGCAGTTCTTC

v_call: TRBV4-3
clone_size: NA
d_call: NA
j_call: TRBJ1-6
cdr3_aa: CASRLKTGSNSPLHF
cdr3_nt: TGCGCCAGCAGACTAAAGACGGGGTCGAATTCACCCCTCCACTTT

v_call: TRBV4-1
clone_size: NA
d_call: NA
j_call: TRBJ1-5
cdr3_aa: CASSQGAPNQPQHF
cdr3_nt: TGCGCCAGCAGCCAGGGGGCACCAAATCAGCCCCAGCATTTT

v_call: TRBV7-2
clone_size: NA
d_call: NA
j_call: TRBJ2-1
cdr3_aa: CASSLAFGSFYNEQFF
cdr3_nt: TGTGCCAGCAGCTTAGCATTCGGTAGTTTTTACAATGAGCAGTTCTTC

v_call: TRBV11-2
clone_size: NA
d_call: NA
j_call: TRBJ2-3
cdr3_aa: CASSPGLKSDTQYF
cdr3_nt: TGTGCCAGCAGCCCCGGTTTGAAGTCAGATACGCAGTATTTT

v_call: TRBV7-2
clone_size: few
d_call: TRBD2
j_call: TRBJ2-2
cdr3_aa: CASSYTSVSLTGELFF
cdr3_nt: TGTGCCAGCAGCTATACTAGCGTGAGTTTGACCGGGGAGCTGTTTTTT